This T cell receptor (beta chain) was found in a study of T-cell memory formation after mild COVID-19. Looking at the study overall: TCR clustering was largely donor specific.

Germline V gene sequence: CDR1 SGHTA, CDR2 FQGNSA. The V end lost 4 bases, the J end lost 0 bases, and 7 bases lay between the germline ends. The CDR3 loop spans 13 amino acids. After 5'RACE with constant-segment primers, TCR alpha and TCR beta cDNA libraries carrying sample barcodes and UMIs were obtained. MiXCR, run by TCRdb on the 5' RACE reads, gives a single entry per CDR3 protein. The table includes roughly 500,000 distinct CDR3 sequences, around 21% detected once. This clonotype has just a few counts. The V call is TRBV7-2, the J call TRBJ2-7; no clear D gene. Material: PBMCs or a T cell subset sorted from them (not recorded which). The TCR comes from an adult woman who had mild COVID-19 (a few samples of this study predate the infection). Cell type and time point are not known. Here the CDR3 DNA reads TGTGCCAGCAGCTCTCAAAGCTCCTACGAGCAGTACTTC. Its protein product is CASSSQSSYEQYF.